The 27 T cell receptor beta chains below come from one sample, sequenced in a study of low-dose radiotherapy and immunotherapy resistance in tumors. Covering alpha and beta chains, TRAV- and TRBV-specific primers were used for the first-strand cDNA. PCR amplification of the TCRs was performed with Phusion for 15 to 25 PCR cycles, and it relied on a constant-region primer together with a V-primer adapter. TCRdb processed the reads anew with MiXCR; each CDR3 protein has one entry. The sample has under 90,000 distinct CDR3 sequences, 31% seen once. Indicated time point: before trial treatment. Sequences were derived from PBMCs, sampled before treatment. All receptors come from a female donor with ovarian cancer.

This clonotype was observed a few times. This rearrangement joins TRBV12-3 or TRBV12-4 to TRBJ1-1; D is undetermined. V lost 6 bases, J lost 5 bases, and 4 bases lay in between. This CDR3 region has 10 residues. CDR3 nucleotide sequence: TGTGCCAGCAGGGAGACTGAAGCTTTCTTT. It is translated as CASRETEAFF.

The chain has TRBV2 and TRBJ2-1; 16 bases align to TRBD2. CDR1 is SNHLY and CDR2 is FYNNEI in the germline V gene. V lost 3 bases to trimming and J lost 6 bases; unmatched junction nucleotides: 5. This CDR3 is built from 17 residues. The CDR3 loop is CASSDPGTSGRVNEQFF. DNA for the CDR3: TGTGCCAGCAGTGACCCCGGGACTAGCGGGAGGGTCAATGAGCAGTTCTTC.

Of note for this clonotype: A far larger clone differs by one base, so this is likely a read error. The chain combines TRBV5-1 with TRBJ2-3; 7 bases are a match to TRBD2. Germline V lookup: CDR1 SGHRS, CDR2 YFSETQ. This CDR3 has 18 residues. The CDR3 loop reads CASSLPPRPAGTTDTQYF. For the CDR3, the DNA is TGTGCCAGCAGCTTACCGCCTCGACCAGCGGGGACCACAGATACGCAGTATTTT.

This clonotype was counted many times. The chain links TRBV12-3 or TRBV12-4 to TRBJ2-2, with D uncertain. V was pared by 0 bases and J by 5 bases, with 13 bases between. The CDR3 runs to 16 residues. The CDR3 loop is CASSLAGSDVTGELFF. The CDR3 DNA follows: TGTGCCAGCAGTTTAGCGGGGTCGGATGTAACCGGGGAGCTGTTTTTT.

This sequence joins TRBV5-4 and TRBJ1-4; D not certain. CDR3 length equals 12 residues. V was shortened by 4 bases and J by 7 bases, with 8 bases between the two germline ends. Germline V gene sequence: CDR1 SGHNT, CDR2 YYREEE (reference sequence). The DNA for the CDR3 is TGTGCCAGCAGCGCCGGTGGTGAAAAACTGTTTTTT. Translating gives CASSAGGEKLFF.

The sample holds many counts of this clonotype. V usage is TRBV3-1 and J usage is TRBJ2-3; 7 positions agree with TRBD2. The CDR3 covers 15 residues. V trimming: 5 bases; J trimming: 2 bases; junction bases outside the gene matches: 7. Germline V CDR1 and CDR2: LGHDT, YNNKEL (reference sequence). Here the CDR3 DNA reads TGTGCCAGCAGCTCTAGCGGACACTTCACAGATACGCAGTATTTT. Translation gives CASSSSGHFTDTQYF.

This clonotype has at least ten counts. This chain connects TRBV6-2 or TRBV6-3 to TRBJ2-1, with D tentatively TRBD1 (8 bases). The V end was cut by 5 bases, the J end by 9 bases, with 17 bases between. The CDR3 runs 14 residues. Germline V gene sequence: CDR1 MNHEY, CDR2 SVGEGT. The CDR3 DNA reads TGTGCCAGCAGTCAAGGACAGGGAGGGGGTGAGCAGTTCTTC. Protein: CASSQGQGGGEQFF.

This clonotype occurred many times. The chain recombines TRBV10-3 with TRBJ2-3; D is perhaps TRBD1 or TRBD2 (5 bases each). Trimming cost V 4 bases and J 2 bases, with 13 bases left between them. This CDR3 is built from 15 residues. Germline assignment: CDR1 ENHRY and CDR2 SYGVKD. The CDR3 loop is CAISAQRTNTDTQYF. DNA for the CDR3: TGTGCCATCAGTGCTCAGCGGACAAACACAGATACGCAGTATTTT.

This chain's CDR3 is CASSSVAGGPSEQFF. CDR3 DNA sequence: TGTGCCAGCAGCTCCGTAGCGGGGGGGCCCAGTGAGCAGTTCTTC. The V gene is TRBV5-4, the J gene TRBJ2-1, with 11 bases lining up with TRBD2. The CDR3 loop spans 15 amino acids. CDR1 SGHNT and CDR2 YYREEE come from the germline V gene (reference sequence). J gave up 9 bases and V 3 bases, and 8 bases lay outside the gene matches.

A few counts support this clonotype. CDR3 protein: CSAELAAQETQYF. Written as DNA, the CDR3 is TGCAGTGCTGAACTAGCGGCCCAAGAGACCCAGTACTTC. The chain has TRBV20-1 and TRBJ2-5; 8 bases match TRBD2. V gave up 5 bases and J gave up 1 base; unmatched junction bases: 3. The length of the CDR3 is 13 residues. Germline V lookup: CDR1 DFQATT, CDR2 SNEGSKA (reference sequence).

In this sample, this clonotype turned up many times. The rearrangement joins TRBV25-1 to TRBJ2-7; D might be TRBD2 (6 bases). CDR1 and CDR2 (germline): MGHDK, SYGVNS. V was trimmed by 4 bases and J by 0 bases, leaving 19 bases between them. This CDR3 is built from 17 residues. For the CDR3, the DNA is TGTGCCAGCAGTGGAACTAGCAAACGGTTTACCTCCTACGAGCAGTACTTC. This codes for CASSGTSKRFTSYEQYF.

Turning to this clonotype: This likely reflects a read error, since a far larger clone is one base away. The J gene is TRBJ2-1, the V gene TRBV13; 11 nucleotides align to TRBD2. This CDR3 comprises 15 residues. Germline-derived CDR1 and CDR2 are PRHDT and FYEKMQ (reference sequence). The DNA of the CDR3 is TGTGGCAGCACCCCGGGACTAGCGGTATACAATGAGCAGTTCTTC. This gives the protein CGSTPGLAVYNEQFF. Filled out from reference TRBV13 and TRBJ2-1, the complete variable domain reads AAGVIQSPRHLIKEKRETATLKCYPIPRHDTVYWYQQGPGQDPQFLISFYEKMQSDKGSIPDRFSAQQFSDYHSELNMSSLELGDSALYFCGSTPGLAVYNEQFFGPGTRLTVL.

This clonotype was recorded at least ten times. V and J are TRBV5-4 and TRBJ1-2; TRBD1 matches at 8 bases. The CDR3 length is 13 residues. CDR1 and CDR2 (germline): SGHNT, YYREEE (reference sequence). V was clipped by 7 bases and J by 0 bases; unmatched bases: 2. The CDR3 spells CASRDRSNYGYTF. The CDR3 nucleotides read TGTGCCAGCCGGGACAGGTCTAACTATGGCTACACCTTC.

This clonotype was seen at least ten times. The V gene is TRBV20-1, the J gene TRBJ2-2; no firm D call. This CDR3 spans 12 amino acids. Germline CDR1 is DFQATT and CDR2 is SNEGSKA (reference sequence). V was trimmed by 5 bases and J by 8 bases, leaving 12 bases between them. The CDR3 coding sequence is TGCAGTGCTCAGGACCGGCGGGGGGAGCTGTTTTTT. It yields the protein CSAQDRRGELFF.

The sample holds many counts of this clonotype. The chain couples TRBV7-2 to TRBJ1-4, with D uncertain. This CDR3 region has 13 residues. Germline-derived CDR1 and CDR2 are SGHTA and FQGNSA. V gave up 1 base and J gave up 7 bases, with 7 bases separating them. This CDR3 is CASSLVAGEKLFF. The CDR3, as DNA: TGTGCCAGCAGCTTAGTTGCGGGTGAAAAACTGTTTTTT.

This clonotype was picked up a small number of times. V usage is TRBV5-1 and J usage is TRBJ1-1, with D maybe TRBD1 (5 bases). The CDR3 loop spans 16 amino acids. The V and J ends lost 6 bases and 5 bases respectively, with 23 bases between them. Germline lookup yields CDR1 SGHRS and CDR2 YFSETQ. The CDR3 spells CASTPQVGGSRTEAFF. The CDR3 nucleotides read TGCGCCAGCACCCCCCAGGTCGGGGGTTCGCGGACTGAAGCTTTCTTT.

The rearrangement links TRBV11-2 to TRBJ2-1; TRBD2 agrees at 13 bases. Germline lookup yields CDR1 SGHAT and CDR2 FQNNGV. The J segment lost 10 bases and the V segment lost 4 bases, leaving 4 bases of the junction unmatched. The CDR3 has 14 residues. This CDR3 reads CASSSGLAGTEQFF. CDR3 DNA: TGTGCCAGCAGCTCGGGACTAGCGGGGACAGAGCAGTTCTTC.

A remark on this clonotype: This probably arose from a read error, given a far larger clone one base away. The gene calls are TRBV18 and TRBJ2-7; TRBD2 matches at 10 bases. This CDR3 spans 16 amino acids. The junction had 15 bases not matched to a gene; V was cut back by 6 bases and J by 7 bases. Per the germline V gene, CDR1 is KGHSH and CDR2 is LQKENI. CDR3 sequence: CASSRAAGGHYNEQYF. In nucleotides, the CDR3 is TGTGCCAGCTCCCGAGCAGCGGGAGGGCACTACAATGAGCAGTACTTC.

This clonotype occurred many times. The CDR3 DNA reads TGTGCCAGCAGCGACGGACTAGTTAAGGGTGAGCAGTTCTTC. It yields the protein CASSDGLVKGEQFF. The J gene is TRBJ2-1, the V gene TRBV2, with 7 nucleotides matching TRBD2. Trimming at V came to 6 bases and at J to 9 bases, leaving 11 bases not matched to a gene. This CDR3 has 14 amino acids. Germline loops: CDR1 SNHLY, CDR2 FYNNEI. Variable domain in full (rest from reference TRBV2 and TRBJ2-1): EPEVTQTPSHQVTQMGQEVILRCVPISNHLYFYWYRQILGQKVEFLVSFYNNEISEKSEIFDDQFSVERPDGSNFTLKIRSTKLEDSAMYFCASSDGLVKGEQFFGPGTRLTVL.

This clonotype was detected many times. The CDR3 spells CASSLVRAGANVLTF. CDR3 sequence (DNA): TGTGCCAGCAGCTTAGTCAGGGCTGGGGCCAACGTCCTGACTTTC. The chain uses TRBV11-2 and TRBJ2-6; the D gene is possibly TRBD1 (5 bases). This CDR3 has 15 amino acids. Germline assignment: CDR1 SGHAT and CDR2 FQNNGV. V was clipped by 1 base and J by 2 bases, with 6 bases between them.

Concerning this clonotype itself: The limits of the CDR3 on the DNA are not certain, so only TCRdb's listed CDR3 is given. The V and J genes are TRBV5-6 and TRBJ2-2; no DNA check was done on the table's D call, TRBD1. The CDR3 length equals 16 residues, ends included. Germline V lookup: CDR1 SGHDT, CDR2 YYEEEE. The CDR3 loop is CASSWGQGNTGELFFF.

This clonotype was seen ten or more times. The rearrangement uses TRBV5-1 and TRBJ2-1, with a tentative D call TRBD1 (5 bases). CDR1 and CDR2 from the germline V gene are SGHRS and YFSETQ. The CDR3 covers 17 residues. The V and J ends lost 0 bases and 0 bases respectively, with 13 bases between them. Here the CDR3 reads CASSLAMGPSSYNEQFF. The DNA of the CDR3 is TGCGCCAGCAGCTTGGCCATGGGGCCCAGCTCCTACAATGAGCAGTTCTTC.

This clonotype was found many times. The chain uses TRBV7-2 and TRBJ1-6; D is uncertain. CDR1 and CDR2 from the germline V gene are SGHTA and FQGNSA. This CDR3 has 13 amino acids. V lost 2 bases to trimming and J lost 6 bases, with 5 bases between them. The CDR3 DNA sequence: TGTGCCAGCAGCTTACAGGTTAATTCACCCCTCCACTTT. Translated: CASSLQVNSPLHF. Full variable domain (missing parts from reference TRBV7-2 and TRBJ1-6): GAGVSQSPSNKVTEKGKDVELRCDPISGHTALYWYRQSLGQGLEFLIYFQGNSAPDKSGLPSDRFSAERTGGSVSTLTIQRTQQEDSAVYLCASSLQVNSPLHFGNGTRLTVT.

The rearrangement uses TRBV7-6 and TRBJ1-3, with no clear D. Deletions cut 4 bases from V and 0 bases from J, with 10 bases between. The germline CDR1 and CDR2 sequences are SGHVS and FNYEAQ. The CDR3 extends over 15 amino acids. The CDR3 loop reads CASSSSASSGNTIYF. The CDR3 DNA reads TGTGCCAGCAGCTCCAGCGCCAGCTCTGGAAACACCATATATTTT.

Details on this clonotype: A read error likely explains this, since a far larger clone differs by one base. The rearrangement uses TRBV6-2 or TRBV6-3 and TRBJ2-7; D unresolved. Germline CDR1 is MNHEY and CDR2 is SVGEGT. V was trimmed by 7 bases and J by 3 bases, leaving 19 bases between them. This CDR3 is built from 15 residues. The CDR3 here is CASNKEWNGDYEQYF. CDR3 sequence (DNA): TGTGCCAGCAACAAAGAATGGAACGGAGACTACGAGCAGTACTTC.

This clonotype was observed many times. Here the CDR3 DNA reads TGTGCCACCGCCAAGGACGGGTGGACAGAGACCCAGTACTTC. Translated: CATAKDGWTETQYF. V and J are TRBV10-3 and TRBJ2-5; D remains unclear. V gave up 10 bases and J gave up 4 bases, with 19 bases separating them. The germline CDR1 and CDR2 sequences are ENHRY and SYGVKD. The CDR3 contains 14 residues.

In this sample, this clonotype turned up many times. This chain uses TRBV28 with TRBJ2-5, with 11 bases aligning to TRBD2. Germline V CDR1 and CDR2: MDHEN, SYDVKM. V trimming: 2 bases; J trimming: 2 bases; junction bases outside the gene matches: 4. The CDR3 has 16 residues. The CDR3 loop is CASSLAASGGQETQYF. As DNA, the CDR3 is TGTGCCAGCAGTTTAGCGGCTAGCGGGGGGCAAGAGACCCAGTACTTC.